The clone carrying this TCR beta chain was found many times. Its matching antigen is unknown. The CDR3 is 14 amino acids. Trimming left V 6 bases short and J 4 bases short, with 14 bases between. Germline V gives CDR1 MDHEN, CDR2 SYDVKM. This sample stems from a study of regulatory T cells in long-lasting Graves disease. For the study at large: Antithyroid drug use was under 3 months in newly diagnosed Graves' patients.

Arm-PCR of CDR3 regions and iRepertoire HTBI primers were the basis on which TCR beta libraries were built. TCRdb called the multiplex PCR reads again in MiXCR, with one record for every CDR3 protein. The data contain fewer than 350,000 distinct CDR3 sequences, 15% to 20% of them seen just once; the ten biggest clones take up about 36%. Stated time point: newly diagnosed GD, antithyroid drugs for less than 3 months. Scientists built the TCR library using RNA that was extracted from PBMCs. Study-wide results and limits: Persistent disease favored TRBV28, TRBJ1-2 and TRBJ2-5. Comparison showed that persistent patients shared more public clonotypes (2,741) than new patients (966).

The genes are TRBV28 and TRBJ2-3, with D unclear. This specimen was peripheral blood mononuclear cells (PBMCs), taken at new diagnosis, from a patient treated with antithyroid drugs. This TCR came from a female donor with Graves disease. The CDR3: CASSNQAVADTQYF. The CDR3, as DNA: TGTGCCAGCAGCAACCAGGCGGTGGCAGATACGCAGTATTTT.